The 30 T cell receptor beta chains in this list originate from one sample, sequenced in a study of T cells in Graves' hyperthyroidism and ophthalmopathy. RNA transcripts were the template for amplifying TCR beta CDR3 regions. A set of HTBI primers served as the primers for a first-round RT-PCR of the TCR CDR3. Each CDR3 protein gets one entry after TCRdb re-called the multiplex PCR reads with MiXCR. The sample includes a few hundred thousand distinct CDR3 sequences, roughly an eighth of them seen just once. Sequenced input: blood. All receptors derive from a woman aged 18-29 years with Graves' hyperthyroidism.

In this sample, this clonotype turned up many times. Here the CDR3 reads CASSSSRQGFGEKLFF. CDR3 DNA sequence: TGTGCCAGCAGCTCCTCCCGACAGGGGTTTGGAGAAAAACTGTTTTTT. The V gene is TRBV7-9, the J gene TRBJ1-4; 8 bases fit TRBD1. The V gene's germline CDR1 is SEHNR and CDR2 FQNEAQ (reference sequence). The junction had 12 bases not matched to a gene; V was cut back by 4 bases and J by 8 bases. This CDR3 contains 16 residues. The full variable domain, in which reference TRBV7-9 and TRBJ1-4 provide the parts outside the CDR3, is DTGVSQNPRHKITKRGQNVTFRCDPISEHNRLYWYRQTLGQGPEFLTYFQNEAQLEKSRLLSDRFSAERPKGSFSTLEIQRTEQGDSAMYLCASSSSRQGFGEKLFFGSGTQLSVL.

On this clonotype itself: A much larger clone is a single base away; this may be a read error. The chain employs TRBV27 and TRBJ2-5; D gene ambiguous. The CDR3 extends over 14 amino acids. Germline CDR1 and CDR2: MNHEY and SMNVEV (reference sequence). CDR3 coding DNA: TGTGCCAGCAGTCCCCTCGAGCCTAAAGAGACCCGGTACTTC. Residues: CASSPLEPKETRYF.

This chain links TRBV7-9 with TRBJ2-7; 7 bases match TRBD1. The CDR3 covers 14 residues. With V trimmed by 3 bases and J by 3 bases, 5 bases remained unmatched. The V gene's germline CDR1 is SEHNR and CDR2 FQNEAQ (reference sequence). CDR3 region: CASSLDRQGYEQYF. The CDR3, as DNA: TGTGCCAGCAGCTTGGACAGGCAAGGCTACGAGCAGTACTTC.

This clonotype was observed a handful of times. V and J are TRBV5-8 and TRBJ1-6, with D possibly TRBD1 on 6 matching bases. Germline lookup yields CDR1 SGHTS and CDR2 YDEGEE. The V end was cut by 3 bases, the J end by 3 bases, with 13 bases between. This CDR3 has 16 residues. The CDR3: CASSYTGSRYNSPLHF. The CDR3 nucleotides read TGTGCCAGCAGCTATACAGGGAGTCGCTATAATTCACCCCTCCACTTT.

This clonotype was counted many times. The chain has TRBV6-1 and TRBJ1-5, with 8 bases identical to TRBD1. Germline CDR1 is MNHNS and CDR2 is SASEGT. The CDR3 has 14 residues. V trimming: 6 bases; J trimming: 3 bases; junction bases outside the gene matches: 4. The CDR3 bases are TGTGCCAGCAGACGGACAGGGTCCAATCAGCCCCAGCATTTT. Protein product: CASRRTGSNQPQHF.

The CDR3 reads CASSLGADNNSPLHF. The CDR3 coding sequence is TGCGCCAGCAGCCTTGGGGCAGATAATAATTCACCCCTCCACTTT. The rearrangement uses TRBV4-3 and TRBJ1-6, with TRBD1 as a possible D gene (5 bases). The V end lost 4 bases, the J end lost 5 bases, and 12 bases lay between the germline ends. Germline CDR1 is LGHNA and CDR2 is YSLEER. This CDR3 is built from 15 residues.

This clonotype was counted many times. V is TRBV20-1 and J is TRBJ2-7; unclear D gene. The V end lost 0 bases, the J end lost 3 bases, and 15 bases lay between the germline ends. Per germline, CDR1 DFQATT and CDR2 SNEGSKA (reference sequence). The CDR3 is made up of 15 amino acids. The CDR3, as DNA: TGCAGTGCTAGAGAAGGGTTGGGCCCTTACTACGAGCAGTACTTC. Its translation is CSAREGLGPYYEQYF.

This clonotype was seen repeatedly, ten times or more. The rearrangement uses TRBV20-1 and TRBJ1-5, with a possible D match to TRBD1 (5 bases). V lost 3 bases, J lost 4 bases, and 7 bases lay in between. Looked up from germline, CDR1 is DFQATT and CDR2 is SNEGSKA (reference sequence). This CDR3 has 12 residues. The CDR3 loop is CSASGGNQPQHF. CDR3 bases: TGCAGTGCTAGCGGGGGTAATCAGCCCCAGCATTTT.

This chain links TRBV5-1 with TRBJ2-1; D is undetermined. Germline assignment: CDR1 SGHRS and CDR2 YFSETQ. Trimming took off 0 bases at V and 0 bases at J, with 16 bases between the two ends. The CDR3 sequence is 18 residues long. In DNA form, the CDR3 reads TGCGCCAGCAGCTTGGTGACCGCGAGAATAAGCTCCTACAATGAGCAGTTCTTC. Amino acid sequence: CASSLVTARISSYNEQFF.

This clonotype was found many times. The rearrangement joins TRBV29-1 to TRBJ1-2, with no clear D. The germline V and J ends were trimmed by 4 bases and 4 bases, with 4 bases remaining between them. This CDR3 has 10 amino acids. Germline V gene lookup returns CDR1 SQVTM and CDR2 ANQGSEA. CDR3 DNA: TGCAGCGTTGGGACCTATGGCTACACCTTC. Its translation is CSVGTYGYTF.

This chain uses TRBV10-3 with TRBJ2-1; TRBD2 matches at 11 bases. Germline values: CDR1 ENHRY, CDR2 SYGVKD. CDR3 length: 16 residues. V dropped 0 bases and J dropped 4; count of bases not matched to a gene: 2. Written as DNA, the CDR3 is TGTGCCATCAGTGAGTCGACTAGCGGGGTATACAATGAGCAGTTCTTC. Translating it yields CAISESTSGVYNEQFF.

The gene calls are TRBV30 and TRBJ1-6; weak D call: TRBD1 (5 bases). Between the trimmed V and J ends, which lost 2 bases and 3 bases, there was a span of 11 bases. Germline V gene lookup returns CDR1 GTSNPN and CDR2 SVGIG (reference sequence). The CDR3 is made up of 15 amino acids. CDR3 sequence: CAWSLKQDYNSPLHF. DNA for the CDR3: TGTGCCTGGAGTCTAAAACAGGACTATAATTCACCCCTCCACTTT.

The sample holds many counts of this clonotype. The V and J genes are TRBV6-2 or TRBV6-3 and TRBJ2-7; D gene uncertain. CDR3 length: 12 amino acids. V dropped 0 bases and J dropped 4 bases, with 4 bases sitting between them. CDR1 is MNHEY and CDR2 is SVGEGT in the germline V gene. In DNA, the CDR3 is TGTGCCAGCAGTTACTCAGCTTACGAGCAGTACTTC. It specifies CASSYSAYEQYF.

The V and J genes are TRBV2 and TRBJ2-2; D might be TRBD2 (6 bases). Trimming took 4 bases from V and 1 from J, leaving 16 bases between them. The germline V gene has CDR1 SNHLY and CDR2 FYNNEI. This CDR3 contains 17 residues. Here the CDR3 reads CASSVTRRERNTGELFF. CDR3 DNA: TGTGCCAGCAGTGTTACGAGACGGGAGAGGAACACCGGGGAGCTGTTTTTT.

This rearrangement joins TRBV24-1 to TRBJ2-1; 15 bases agree with TRBD2. The CDR3 spans 17 residues. Germline values: CDR1 KGHDR, CDR2 SFDVKD. Trimming took 3 bases from V and 3 from J; bases not matched to a gene: 2. CDR3 coding DNA: TGTGCCACCAGTGATGGGGGACTAGCGGGAGGCTACAATGAGCAGTTCTTC. Translating gives CATSDGGLAGGYNEQFF.

This clonotype was seen a handful of times. A read error may explain this, as a much larger clone is one base away. The chain carries TRBV6-5 and TRBJ2-1; 9 bases match TRBD2. The J call is uncertain, as TRBJ2-7 better fits the DNA end. The CDR3 contains 14 residues. CDR1 is MNHEY, CDR2 SVGAGI, per germline. CDR3: CASRLAGVHNEQYF. CDR3 nucleotides: TGTGCCAGCAGATTAGCGGGAGTACACAATGAGCAGTACTTC.

V and J are TRBV11-3 and TRBJ2-1; 11 bases fit TRBD2. Trimming at V came to 3 bases and at J to 2 bases, leaving 3 bases not matched to a gene. This CDR3 is built from 16 residues. Germline V gene data show CDR1 as SGHNT and CDR2 as YENEEA. The chain's CDR3 is CASSFSGRATYNEQFF. CDR3 nucleotides: TGTGCCAGCAGCTTTAGCGGGAGGGCAACCTACAATGAGCAGTTCTTC.

The sample holds a few counts of this clonotype. This chain links TRBV19 with TRBJ2-6; 8 bases map to TRBD1. The germline V gene has CDR1 LNHDA and CDR2 SQIVND (reference sequence). Trimming removed 3 bases from V and 0 bases from J; junction bases left unmatched: 4. CDR3 length equals 17 residues. The CDR3 sequence: CASSMGTGLSGANVLTF. CDR3 DNA: TGTGCCAGTAGTATGGGGACAGGCCTCTCTGGGGCCAACGTCCTGACTTTC.

This clonotype has at least ten counts. The chain links TRBV10-3 to TRBJ2-3, with 10 bases that match TRBD2. Looked up from germline, CDR1 is ENHRY and CDR2 is SYGVKD. After removal of 5 bases from V and 0 bases from J, the junction contained 2 bases not matched to a gene. The CDR3 loop spans 15 amino acids. The chain's CDR3 is CAISLTSGSTDTQYF. The CDR3 DNA follows: TGTGCCATCAGTTTGACTAGCGGGAGCACAGATACGCAGTATTTT.

The sample holds many counts of this clonotype. The chain carries TRBV27 and TRBJ2-3; no firm D call. CDR1 and CDR2 from the germline V gene are MNHEY and SMNVEV (reference sequence). The V end was cut by 5 bases, the J end by 4 bases, with 10 bases between. The CDR3 is made up of 13 amino acids. CDR3 nucleotides: TGTGCCAGCAGTCCAGTTCTTTCAGATACGCAGTATTTT. This gives the protein CASSPVLSDTQYF.

This clonotype came up many times. The V and J genes are TRBV28 and TRBJ1-3; 7 nucleotides match TRBD1. The CDR3 extends over 14 amino acids. Germline-derived CDR1 and CDR2 are MDHEN and SYDVKM. Unmatched junction bases numbered 3, after V lost 4 bases and J lost 3 bases. CDR3: CASSSGGVGNTIYF. CDR3 sequence (DNA): TGTGCCAGCAGTTCAGGGGGGGTTGGAAACACCATATATTTT.

This clonotype was seen repeatedly, ten times or more. This chain joins TRBV12-3 or TRBV12-4 and TRBJ1-1; D unresolved. CDR3 length: 12 residues. Deletions cut 7 bases from V and 5 bases from J, with 11 bases between. The CDR3 region has the DNA TGTGCCAGCACCTTTTCCGCTACTGAAGCTTTCTTT. It is translated as CASTFSATEAFF.

This clonotype was seen only a few times. V is TRBV5-1 and J is TRBJ1-4; possible D gene TRBD1, 6 bases. The germline V and J ends were trimmed by 4 bases and 6 bases, with 16 bases remaining between them. CDR1 is SGHRS, CDR2 YFSETQ, per germline. The CDR3 extends over 15 amino acids. As DNA, the CDR3 is TGCGCCAGCAGCCCCCTGACAGGTGGCGATGAAAAACTGTTTTTT. Its translation: CASSPLTGGDEKLFF.

J is TRBJ1-2 and V is TRBV27; 10 nucleotides match TRBD1. Germline values: CDR1 MNHEY, CDR2 SMNVEV (reference sequence). The J segment lost 6 bases and the V segment lost 6 bases, leaving 10 bases of the junction unmatched. The CDR3 has 15 amino acids. The DNA of the CDR3 is TGTGCCAGCAGATCCGGGACAGGGGTAATCCATGGCTACACCTTC. As protein: CASRSGTGVIHGYTF.

This clonotype showed up many times. The rearrangement uses TRBV5-5 and TRBJ1-5; D gene uncertain. Germline V CDR1 and CDR2: SGHKS, YYEKEE (reference sequence). The CDR3 covers 14 residues. Trimming left V 0 bases short and J 4 bases short, with 8 bases between. In DNA form, the CDR3 reads TGTGCCAGCAGCTTGGTCCCGGGAAATCAGCCCCAGCATTTT. Its translation is CASSLVPGNQPQHF.

V gene TRBV27 combines with J gene TRBJ2-7; possibly TRBD2 for D (5 bases). The ends were cut back, 2 bases at V and 3 bases at J, with 17 bases in the middle. This CDR3 contains 16 residues. Germline V CDR1 and CDR2: MNHEY, SMNVEV (reference sequence). CDR3 coding DNA: TGTGCCAGCAGTTTAACGCCGGGGTTTAAAATCTACGAGCAGTACTTC. As protein: CASSLTPGFKIYEQYF.

There are a few counts of this clonotype. This rearrangement joins TRBV9 to TRBJ1-3, with a weak D call TRBD1 (6 bases). The ends were cut back, 0 bases at V and 0 bases at J, with 13 bases in the middle. CDR3 length: 17 amino acids. Germline assignment: CDR1 SGDLS and CDR2 YYNGEE. The CDR3 nucleotides are TGTGCCAGCAGCGTAGACGGGGGGCAGTTCTCTGGAAACACCATATATTTT. Its translation is CASSVDGGQFSGNTIYF.

J is TRBJ1-1 and V is TRBV20-1; unclear D gene. V was shortened by 3 bases and J by 3 bases, with 11 bases between the two germline ends. The CDR3 extends over 13 amino acids. Germline CDR1 DFQATT, CDR2 SNEGSKA (reference sequence). The CDR3 spells CSASTGSDTEAFF. CDR3 nucleotides: TGCAGTGCTAGTACCGGGAGCGACACTGAAGCTTTCTTT.

This clonotype was counted many times. This chain connects TRBV27 to TRBJ2-7; tentatively, D is TRBD2 (5 bases). From germline, CDR1 is MNHEY and CDR2 SMNVEV (reference sequence). This CDR3 is built from 16 residues. Trimming cost V 2 bases and J 0 bases, with 14 bases left between them. The CDR3 sequence is CASSLVGGPSSYEQYF. DNA for the CDR3: TGTGCCAGCAGTTTAGTGGGCGGGCCTAGCTCCTACGAGCAGTACTTC.

This clonotype appeared a few times. The gene calls are TRBV29-1 and TRBJ2-2; D is ambiguous. The CDR3 loop spans 14 amino acids. Trimming cost V 6 bases and J 5 bases, with 16 bases left between them. Looked up from germline, CDR1 is SQVTM and CDR2 is ANQGSEA. The CDR3 region is CSVLTGPVTGELFF. CDR3 in DNA: TGCAGCGTACTGACGGGCCCTGTAACCGGGGAGCTGTTTTTT.